These 27 T cell receptor beta chains share one sample of origin, sequenced in a study of blood T cell repertoires in COVID-19. TCRdb's table, derived via immunoSEQ multiplex PCR, lists solely in-frame clones and lacks some. The sample consists of over 60,000 clones, 70% to 80% of them appearing once. The material sequenced was peripheral blood. Every receptor here comes from a woman of 80 years or more with acute or convalescent COVID-19.

The rearrangement joins TRBV21-1 to TRBJ2-7; the D call TRBD2 from the table was never checked on the DNA. TRBV21-1 is assigned pseudogene status. CDR3 length: 13 amino acids. CDR3 DNA sequence: TGTGCCAGACTTACCGGGGACTCCTACGAGCAGTACTTC. Translation gives CARLTGDSYEQYF.

The chain couples TRBV28 to TRBJ2-1; a weak D match, TRBD2 (7 bases). Germline CDR1 reads MDHEN; CDR2 reads SYDVKM. Trimming removed 6 bases at V and 9 bases at J, with 18 bases between. The CDR3 contains 14 residues. This CDR3 is CASRGGPGNSEQFF. As DNA, the CDR3 is TGTGCCAGCAGGGGGGGGCCAGGGAATTCTGAGCAGTTCTTC.

This clone showed up just a few times. The chain couples TRBV24-1 to TRBJ2-3, with 12 bases that match TRBD2. From germline, CDR1 is KGHDR and CDR2 SFDVKD. With V trimmed by 4 bases and J by 6 bases, 10 bases remained unmatched. This CDR3 contains 17 residues. The CDR3 here is CATSDPTSGSERDTQYF. In DNA form, the CDR3 reads TGTGCCACCAGTGACCCGACTAGCGGGAGCGAACGTGATACGCAGTATTTT.

The table lists this clone with a count of one. This chain connects TRBV28 to TRBJ2-7; TRBD1 is a possible D gene (5 bases). Between the trimmed V and J ends, which lost 10 bases and 2 bases, there was a span of 21 bases. The CDR3 loop spans 15 amino acids. Looked up from germline, CDR1 is MDHEN and CDR2 is SYDVKM. The DNA for the CDR3 is TGTGCCATCAAATGGGCCAGGGCCCCCCCCTACGAGCAGTACTTC. It encodes CAIKWARAPPYEQYF.

The chain combines TRBV28 with TRBJ1-1; D gene ambiguous. Trimming left V 6 bases short and J 4 bases short, with 24 bases between. Germline V gives CDR1 MDHEN, CDR2 SYDVKM. The CDR3 extends over 17 amino acids. The CDR3 nucleotides are TGTGCCAGCAGCGAATCCTCCGGGAAACCCTTACCCACTGAAGCTTTCTTT. Its translation is CASSESSGKPLPTEAFF.

This clone was picked up a small number of times. The chain links TRBV29-1 to TRBJ1-4; tentative D call: TRBD1 (5 bases). Germline V lookup: CDR1 SQVTM, CDR2 ANQGSEA. The CDR3 is made up of 14 amino acids. The V gene lost 4 bases and the J gene lost 0 bases, with 9 bases spanning the gap. CDR3: CSVGRGATNEKLFF. In DNA form, the CDR3 reads TGCAGCGTTGGGCGGGGGGCAACTAATGAAAAACTGTTTTTT.

This chain uses TRBV18 with TRBJ2-3; perhaps TRBD1 as D (5 bases). Trimming took off 0 bases at V and 3 bases at J, with 13 bases between the two ends. This CDR3 has 16 amino acids. Per germline, CDR1 KGHSH and CDR2 LQKENI. The CDR3 nucleotides are TGTGCCAGCTCACCACCGTTGGGCAGGGCGACAGATACGCAGTATTTT. This gives the protein CASSPPLGRATDTQYF.

V is TRBV28 and J is TRBJ2-3, with 13 bases aligning to TRBD2. CDR3 length: 16 amino acids. J lost 6 bases, V lost 4 bases, and 7 bases had no gene match. Germline lookup yields CDR1 MDHEN and CDR2 SYDVKM. The CDR3 region has the DNA TGTGCCAGCAGTTGGGACAGGACTAGCGGGGGCGATACGCAGTATTTT. It specifies CASSWDRTSGGDTQYF.

The chain has TRBV5-4 and TRBJ1-5, with D tentatively TRBD1 (6 bases). CDR3 length: 13 amino acids. Trimming removed 2 bases at V and 11 bases at J, with 14 bases between. Germline V gene data show CDR1 as SGHNT and CDR2 as YYREEE (reference sequence). The CDR3: CASSLQGDRTQHF. The CDR3 DNA sequence: TGTGCCAGCAGCTTACAGGGTGATAGGACCCAGCATTTT. The full variable domain, its missing parts supplied by reference TRBV5-4 and TRBJ1-5, is ETGVTQSPTHLIKTRGQQVTLRCSSQSGHNTVSWYQQALGQGPQFIFQYYREEENGRGNFPPRFSGLQFPNYSSELNVNALELDDSALYLCASSLQGDRTQHFGDGTRLSIL.

This chain joins TRBV28 and TRBJ2-7, with unresolved D. V was trimmed by 5 bases and J by 3 bases, leaving 8 bases between them. The germline CDR1 and CDR2 sequences are MDHEN and SYDVKM. The CDR3 is 12 residues long. The CDR3 loop is CASSILGYEQYF. Here the CDR3 DNA reads TGTGCCAGCAGTATCCTCGGCTACGAGCAGTACTTC.

This clone turned up a few times. The V gene is TRBV21-1, the J gene TRBJ1-6; TRBD1 reflects the table's D call only, with no check against the DNA. TRBV21-1 constitutes a pseudogene. The CDR3 is 20 amino acids. The CDR3 loop is CASSVCKDAPVAPYNSPLHF. The CDR3 nucleotides read TGTGCCAGCAGCGTCTGCAAAGATGCCCCCGTGGCTCCGTATAATTCACCCCTCCACTTT.

This clone was seen ten or more times. The V gene is TRBV28, the J gene TRBJ2-5, with 10 bases fitting TRBD2. CDR1 is MDHEN and CDR2 is SYDVKM in the germline V gene. This CDR3 contains 11 residues. CDR3 loop: CSSGREETQYF. The CDR3, as DNA: TGTTCGAGCGGGAGGGAAGAGACCCAGTACTTC.

This clone was detected only a few times. The gene calls are TRBV27 and TRBJ2-1; 7 nucleotides align to TRBD2. The CDR3 is 14 residues long. J was trimmed by 7 bases and V by 5 bases; bases with no gene match: 8. Germline V CDR1 and CDR2: MNHEY, SMNVEV (reference sequence). Here the CDR3 reads CASSSLGRENEQFF. In DNA form, the CDR3 reads TGTGCCAGCAGTAGCCTCGGGCGGGAGAATGAGCAGTTCTTC.

The chain recombines TRBV5-4 with TRBJ2-3; 8 nucleotides agree with TRBD1. Germline V gene data show CDR1 as SGHNT and CDR2 as YYREEE (reference sequence). The CDR3 sequence is 14 residues long. With 4 bases clipped from V and 4 bases from J, the junction kept 5 bases outside the gene matches. CDR3 nucleotides: TGTGCCAGCAGCCCAAGGACAGGGTCAGATACGCAGTATTTT. It encodes CASSPRTGSDTQYF.

The V and J genes are TRBV11-2 and TRBJ2-1; tentative D call: TRBD2 (6 bases). Germline assignment: CDR1 SGHAT and CDR2 FQNNGV. The length of the CDR3 is 12 residues. Trimming stripped 10 bases from V and 4 bases from J, with 11 bases between. CDR3 bases: TGTGCCACCGGGGAGGCTTACAATGAGCAGTTCTTC. This gives the protein CATGEAYNEQFF. Full variable domain (rest looked up from reference TRBV11-2 and TRBJ2-1): EAGVAQSPRYKIIEKRQSVAFWCNPISGHATLYWYQQILGQGPKLLIQFQNNGVVDDSQLPKDRFSAERLKGVDSTLKIQPAKLEDSAVYLCATGEAYNEQFFGPGTRLTVL.

V and J are TRBV7-2 and TRBJ2-7, with 10 bases matching TRBD2. Per germline, CDR1 SGHTA and CDR2 FQGNSA. V lost 0 bases and J lost 3; bases outside the gene matches: 2. The CDR3 totals 15 residues. CDR3 in DNA: TGTGCCAGCAGCTTAGCAAGCGGGAGGGGCTACGAGCAGTACTTC. Translation gives CASSLASGRGYEQYF.

The chain joins TRBV2 to TRBJ2-7; possible D gene TRBD1, 6 bases. The ends were cut back, 0 bases at V and 0 bases at J, with 18 bases in the middle. CDR1 is SNHLY, CDR2 FYNNEI, per germline. There are 18 residues in the CDR3. CDR3 nucleotide sequence: TGTGCCAGCAGTGAAGCGCCACCCAGGGGCTACGGCTCCTACGAGCAGTACTTC. Protein product: CASSEAPPRGYGSYEQYF.

The J gene is TRBJ1-3, the V gene TRBV2; no reliable D call. This CDR3 is 13 amino acids long. V gave up 3 bases and J gave up 1 base, with 4 bases separating them. Germline CDR1 reads SNHLY; CDR2 reads FYNNEI. CDR3 nucleotide sequence: TGTGCCAGCAGTGATAAATCTGGAAACACCATATATTTT. As protein: CASSDKSGNTIYF.

The CDR3 DNA sequence: TGTGCCAGCAGCCCGTCACTAGCGGGAGTAAATACGCAGTATTTT. Translating it yields CASSPSLAGVNTQYF. The chain combines TRBV9 with TRBJ2-3; 11 nucleotides align to TRBD2. The ends lost 4 bases at V and 7 bases at J; junction bases unmatched: 8. From germline, CDR1 is SGDLS and CDR2 YYNGEE. CDR3 length equals 15 residues.

This clone was recorded only once. The junction and the germline gene differ at one end; a read error may be behind it. The chain carries TRBV5-1 and TRBJ1-5; D might be TRBD1 (5 bases). The CDR3 extends over 15 amino acids. The V gene's germline CDR1 is SGHRS and CDR2 YFSETQ. The CDR3 region is CARSLAWGGEQPQHF. The DNA for the CDR3 is TGCGCCCGCAGCTTGGCCTGGGGGGGGGAGCAGCCCCAGCATTTT.

This chain joins TRBV7-9 and TRBJ2-1, with a weak D call TRBD2 (5 bases). Germline V gene sequence: CDR1 SEHNR, CDR2 FQNEAQ (reference sequence). The CDR3 totals 18 residues. V lost 4 bases to trimming and J lost 0 bases, with 19 bases between them. The CDR3 region is CASSSLQDYPSSYNEQFF. CDR3 DNA sequence: TGTGCCAGCAGCTCTCTACAAGACTACCCTAGCTCCTACAATGAGCAGTTCTTC.

This sequence joins TRBV7-9 and TRBJ2-5, with 10 bases that match TRBD2. The trim removed 4 bases at V and 5 bases at J, leaving 10 bases unmatched. From germline, CDR1 is SEHNR and CDR2 FQNEAQ (reference sequence). This CDR3 region has 16 residues. DNA for the CDR3: TGTGCCAGCAGCTCCTCCCTAGCGGGGGCGGGGGAGACCCAGTACTTC. Amino acid sequence: CASSSSLAGAGETQYF.

A remark on this clone: Other DNA variants within this sample encode the same CDR3. The V call is TRBV5-1, the J call TRBJ2-7, with unresolved D. The V and J ends lost 0 bases and 3 bases respectively, with 4 bases between them. Per germline, CDR1 SGHRS and CDR2 YFSETQ. CDR3 length: 12 amino acids. The CDR3 reads CASSLGVYEQYF. DNA for the CDR3: TGCGCCAGCAGCTTGGGAGTCTACGAGCAGTACTTC.

The chain recombines TRBV7-9 with TRBJ1-1, with D perhaps matching TRBD1 (6 bases). Per germline, CDR1 SEHNR and CDR2 FQNEAQ (reference sequence). Trimming took off 5 bases at V and 1 base at J, with 11 bases between the two ends. The CDR3 has 14 amino acids. The CDR3 coding sequence is TGTGCCAGCAGCCCACAGGGTAGGAACACTGAAGCTTTCTTT. Amino acid sequence: CASSPQGRNTEAFF. Supplemented by reference TRBV7-9 and TRBJ1-1, the full variable domain reads DTGVSQNPRHKITKRGQNVTFRCDPISEHNRLYWYRQTLGQGPEFLTYFQNEAQLEKSRLLSDRFSAERPKGSFSTLEIQRTEQGDSAMYLCASSPQGRNTEAFFGQGTRLTVV.

V and J are TRBV5-1 and TRBJ2-3; D may be TRBD1 (5 bases). This CDR3 has 15 amino acids. Trimming cost V 3 bases and J 3 bases, with 14 bases left between them. Germline lookup yields CDR1 SGHRS and CDR2 YFSETQ. The CDR3 nucleotides are TGCGCCAGCAGCTCCCTGGGGCTGGGGACAGATACGCAGTATTTT. Its protein is CASSSLGLGTDTQYF.

This chain joins TRBV18 and TRBJ1-2; 8 nucleotides align to TRBD1. Losses at the gene ends were 5 bases for V and 2 bases for J; bases not matched to a gene: 4. The CDR3 has 14 residues. Germline V gene data show CDR1 as KGHSH and CDR2 as LQKENI. CDR3 nucleotide sequence: TGTGCCAGCTCAATCGGACAGGGAAACTATGGCTACACCTTC. Protein sequence: CASSIGQGNYGYTF.

V gene TRBV11-2 combines with J gene TRBJ1-1, with 7 bases aligning to TRBD1. The CDR3 is 18 residues long. Germline CDR1 SGHAT, CDR2 FQNNGV. The ends lost 4 bases at V and 0 bases at J; junction bases unmatched: 14. The CDR3 is CASSSITGASAVNTEAFF. The CDR3 DNA follows: TGTGCCAGCAGCTCAATCACAGGGGCGTCCGCGGTGAACACTGAAGCTTTCTTT.